A selection of T cell receptor beta chains follows, all from one sample in a study of post-analysis software for immune sequencing data. TCRdb ran MiXCR on the PCR reads and lists one entry per CDR3 protein. This sample has 400,000 to 500,000 distinct CDR3 sequences, with more than 30% found just once. Sequencing was performed on blood. The receptors were gathered from a girl aged 2 to 9 with multiple sclerosis. Both conserved end residues are part of each CDR3.

TRBJ2-1,TRBV9,CASSVVWGLEEQFF
TRBJ2-1,TRBV9,CASSVGRLNNEQFF
TRBJ2-3,TRBV11-2,CASSLLRGGGTQYF
TRBJ2-1,TRBV12-3/TRBV12-4,CASSLPRRGGNEQFF
TRBJ1-2,TRBV7-8,CASSLERGTAAYGYTF
TRBJ2-3,TRBV5-1,CASNSSDTQYF
TRBJ2-3,TRBV7-9,CASSGSASTDTQYF
TRBJ1-2,TRBV3-1,CASSVSDRGYGYTF
TRBJ1-2,TRBV28,CASSSIQDPHYGYTF
TRBJ1-6,TRBV2,CASSEIGIRYHSPLHF
TRBJ2-1,TRBV28,CASTSGAGGTNEQFF
TRBJ2-2,TRBV28,CASSPRETGELFF
TRBJ2-7,TRBV20-1,CSASSPDREPRHEQYF
TRBJ2-7,TRBV28,CASNEGGDRSFYEQYF
TRBJ1-2,TRBV4-2,CASSQAMGQGTYGYTF
-,TRBV5-1,CASSLERTASPYEQYF
TRBJ2-5,TRBV5-4,CASSLGYETQYF
TRBJ2-1,TRBV7-7,CASSSDRVVSNEQFF
TRBJ2-5,TRBV29-1,CSVDPTEQETQYF
TRBJ1-5,TRBV28,CASKTGGGQPQHF
TRBJ2-1,TRBV7-3,CASSIGLALTHKGNEQFF
TRBJ1-4,TRBV29-1,CSVEDREGAGEKLFF
TRBJ2-5,TRBV20-1,CSARTDRVGETQYF
TRBJ2-3,TRBV5-1,CASSLRRRESHRQSQDTQYF
TRBJ1-2,TRBV7-2,CASTDKGGWGDTGYTF
TRBJ2-1,TRBV6-5,CASSYGANHNEQFF
TRBJ1-2,TRBV20-1,CSARDLALNYGYTF
TRBJ2-7,TRBV18,CASPPPKVDSYEQDF
TRBJ2-7,TRBV6-5,CASSYSAGGPGEQYF
TRBJ2-7,TRBV12-3/TRBV12-4,CASSRGRNEQYF
TRBJ2-3,TRBV20-1,CSASRLAGGRRTDTQYF
TRBJ1-2,TRBV29-1,CSDDRGGGYTF
TRBJ2-3,TRBV3-1,CVSSLRLAGHTDTQYF
TRBJ2-5,TRBV28,CASSSWGAAGGLYETQYF